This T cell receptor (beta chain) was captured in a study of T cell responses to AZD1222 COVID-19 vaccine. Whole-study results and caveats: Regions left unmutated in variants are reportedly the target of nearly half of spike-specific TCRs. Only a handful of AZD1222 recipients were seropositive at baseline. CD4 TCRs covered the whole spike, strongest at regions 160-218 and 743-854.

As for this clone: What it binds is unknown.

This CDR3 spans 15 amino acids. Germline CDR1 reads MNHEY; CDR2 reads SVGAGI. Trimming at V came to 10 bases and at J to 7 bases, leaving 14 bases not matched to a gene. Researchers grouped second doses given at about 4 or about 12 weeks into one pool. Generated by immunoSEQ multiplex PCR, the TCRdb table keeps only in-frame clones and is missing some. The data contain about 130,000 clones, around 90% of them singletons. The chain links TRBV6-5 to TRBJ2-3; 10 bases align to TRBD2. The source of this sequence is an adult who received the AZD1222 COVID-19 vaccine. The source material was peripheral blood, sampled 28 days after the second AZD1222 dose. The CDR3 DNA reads TGTGCCACCCAAGCGATAGCGGGGGGCCCAAATACGCAGTATTTT. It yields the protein CATQAIAGGPNTQYF.